The sequence of this TCR beta chain was determined in a study of Ad26.COV2.S vaccination and SARS-CoV-2 variants. Study observations and caveats: Non-spike TCR breadth did not differ much between vaccine and placebo recipients. The analyses of TCR breadth and depth may have understated the size of total T cell responses. Placebo recipients had lower spike-specific TCR breadth than vaccine recipients. The breadth of spike-specific CD8+ and CD4+ T cell responses after vaccination was reportedly substantial.

Germline V gene data show CDR1 as MNHEY and CDR2 as SMNVEV (reference sequence). The CDR3 is 15 residues long. The trim removed 6 bases at V and 5 bases at J, leaving 5 bases unmatched. Turning to this clone: Its antigen is currently unknown.

The data were produced by immunoSEQ multiplex PCR, yet TCRdb's version contains in-frame clones alone and is incomplete. The sample lists around 86,000 clones, more than 70% occurring once. The rearrangement joins TRBV27 to TRBJ2-2; 11 positions match TRBD2. The clonotype was recovered from a human donor who had recovered from COVID-19. This specimen consisted of peripheral blood, obtained after recovery from COVID-19. The CDR3 reads CASSHLAGGTGELFF. DNA for the CDR3: TGTGCCAGCAGCCATTTAGCGGGAGGGACCGGGGAGCTGTTTTTT.